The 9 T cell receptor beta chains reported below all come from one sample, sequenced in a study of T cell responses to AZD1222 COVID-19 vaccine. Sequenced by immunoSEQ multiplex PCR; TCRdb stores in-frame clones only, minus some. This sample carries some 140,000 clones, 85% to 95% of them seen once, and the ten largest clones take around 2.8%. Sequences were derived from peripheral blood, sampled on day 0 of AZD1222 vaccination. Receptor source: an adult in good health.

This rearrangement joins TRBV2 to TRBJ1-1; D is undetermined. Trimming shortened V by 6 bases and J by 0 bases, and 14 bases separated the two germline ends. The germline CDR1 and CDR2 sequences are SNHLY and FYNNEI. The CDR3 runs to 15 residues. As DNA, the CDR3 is TGTGCCAGCAGCGGTAGGGAGGGTTTGAACACTGAAGCTTTCTTT. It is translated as CASSGREGLNTEAFF.

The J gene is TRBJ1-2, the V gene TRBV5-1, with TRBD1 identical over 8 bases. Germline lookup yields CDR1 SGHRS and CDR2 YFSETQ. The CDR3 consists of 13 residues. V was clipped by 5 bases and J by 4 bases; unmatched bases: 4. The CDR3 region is CASSPGGTYGYTF. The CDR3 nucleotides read TGCGCCAGCAGTCCAGGGGGCACCTATGGCTACACCTTC.

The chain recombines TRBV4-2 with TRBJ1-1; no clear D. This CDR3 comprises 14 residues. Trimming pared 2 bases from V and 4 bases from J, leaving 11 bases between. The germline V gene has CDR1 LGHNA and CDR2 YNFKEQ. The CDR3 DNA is TGTGCCAGCAGCCAACCCGTGCGGGTCACTGAAGCTTTCTTT. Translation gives CASSQPVRVTEAFF.

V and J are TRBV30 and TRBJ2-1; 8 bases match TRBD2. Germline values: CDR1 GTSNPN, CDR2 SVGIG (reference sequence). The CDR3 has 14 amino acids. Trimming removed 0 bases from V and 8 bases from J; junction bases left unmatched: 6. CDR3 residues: CAWSVERELDEQFF. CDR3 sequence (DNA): TGTGCCTGGAGTGTTGAGCGGGAGTTGGATGAGCAGTTCTTC.

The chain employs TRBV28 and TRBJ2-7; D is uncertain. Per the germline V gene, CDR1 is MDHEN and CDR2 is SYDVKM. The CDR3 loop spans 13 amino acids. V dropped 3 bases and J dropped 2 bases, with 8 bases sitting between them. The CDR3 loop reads CASSFYGPYEQYF. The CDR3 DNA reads TGTGCCAGCAGTTTCTACGGGCCCTACGAGCAGTACTTC.

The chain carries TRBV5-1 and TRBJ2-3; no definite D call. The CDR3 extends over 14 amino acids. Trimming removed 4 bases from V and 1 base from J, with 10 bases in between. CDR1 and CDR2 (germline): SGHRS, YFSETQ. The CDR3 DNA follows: TGCGCCAGCAGCCCATTAGCAGGCACAGATACGCAGTATTTT. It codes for CASSPLAGTDTQYF.

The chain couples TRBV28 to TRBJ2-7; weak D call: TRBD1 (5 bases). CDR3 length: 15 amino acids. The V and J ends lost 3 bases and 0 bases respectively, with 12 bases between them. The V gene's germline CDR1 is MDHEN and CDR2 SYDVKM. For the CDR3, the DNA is TGTGCCAGCAGTTTTGTGGACACCAACTCCTACGAGCAGTACTTC. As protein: CASSFVDTNSYEQYF.

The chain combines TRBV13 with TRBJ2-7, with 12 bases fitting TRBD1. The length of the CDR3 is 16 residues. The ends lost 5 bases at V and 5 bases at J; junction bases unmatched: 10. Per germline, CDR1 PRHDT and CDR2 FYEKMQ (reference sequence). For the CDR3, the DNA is TGTGCCAGCAGCAGGGGTAAGGGGACAGGGGGCAACGAGCAGTACTTC. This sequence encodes CASSRGKGTGGNEQYF.

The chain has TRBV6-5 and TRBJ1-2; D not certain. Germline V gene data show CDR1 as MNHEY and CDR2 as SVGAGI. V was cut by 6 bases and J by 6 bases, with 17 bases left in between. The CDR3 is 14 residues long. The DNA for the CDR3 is TGTGCCAGCAGGAACGGGCAGGCGACGGATGGCTACACCTTC. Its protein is CASRNGQATDGYTF.